This T cell receptor (beta chain) was identified during a study of vaccination and CD4 T cells after COVID-19. Study as a whole: Collection of post-vaccine samples followed dose two by a median roughly 72 days, spanning a range of 14 to 241.

Points from the study as a whole: Only after vaccination were a median roughly 83% of convalescents' reactive clones seen. Median SARS-CoV-2-reactive clonotypes rose from about 22 to 38, not significantly.

The CDR3 extends over 16 amino acids. The V gene's germline CDR1 is SGHRS and CDR2 YFSETQ. V was pared by 4 bases and J by 5 bases, with 12 bases of the junction left unmatched. This sample's treatment: approximately 11-day PBMC culture with coronavirus spike peptide pools or control peptides (ViraFEST assay). Details on this clonotype: Its antigen is as yet unknown.

Cultured CD4+ T cell DNA underwent sequencing with the Oncomine TCR Beta short-read assay. Genomic DNA was extracted from cultured CD4+ T cells. TCRdb independently ran MiXCR on the PCR reads; one entry per CDR3 protein. The sample lists about 17,000 distinct CDR3 sequences; 45% were seen once. The clonotype was recovered from a human donor who received a COVID-19 vaccine. This sample comprised CD4+ T cells from blood, cultured in vitro, obtained before SARS-CoV-2 vaccination. The V and J genes are TRBV5-1 and TRBJ1-2; 9 nucleotides line up with TRBD1. The CDR3 DNA follows: TGCGCCAGCAGCCTATCCCCGGGACAGGGTGGTTATGGCTACACCTTC. Encoded protein: CASSLSPGQGGYGYTF.